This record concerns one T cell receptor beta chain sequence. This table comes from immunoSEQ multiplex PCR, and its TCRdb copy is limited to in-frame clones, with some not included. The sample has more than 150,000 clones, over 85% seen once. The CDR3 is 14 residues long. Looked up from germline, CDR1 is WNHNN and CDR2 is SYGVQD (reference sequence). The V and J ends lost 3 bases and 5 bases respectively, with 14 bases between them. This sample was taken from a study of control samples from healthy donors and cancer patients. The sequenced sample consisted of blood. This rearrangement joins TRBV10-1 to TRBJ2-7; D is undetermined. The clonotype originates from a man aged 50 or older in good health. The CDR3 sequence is CASSDRYSLDEQYF. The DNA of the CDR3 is TGCGCCAGCAGTGATCGTTACAGCCTCGACGAGCAGTACTTC.